Listed here are 4 T cell receptor beta chains from one sample, sequenced in a study of T cells in Graves' hyperthyroidism and ophthalmopathy. Researchers took RNA transcripts and amplified the TCR beta CDR3 regions from them. First-round RT-PCR targeting the TCR CDR3 was performed with the HTBI primer set. TCRdb re-called the multiplex PCR reads through MiXCR, storing one row per CDR3 protein. This table has about 350,000 distinct CDR3 sequences, about a sixth appearing once. The source material was blood. The receptor set was obtained from a woman aged 40-49 years with Graves' ophthalmopathy.

This clonotype was picked up many times. The chain couples TRBV6-1 to TRBJ1-2; unclear D gene. The CDR3 length is 10 residues. Trimming cost V 5 bases and J 6 bases, with 4 bases left between them. From germline, CDR1 is MNHNS and CDR2 SASEGT. This chain's CDR3 is CASSFHGYTF. The CDR3 coding sequence is TGTGCCAGCAGTTTCCATGGCTACACCTTC.

V and J are TRBV5-5 and TRBJ2-5, with a weak D call TRBD2 (6 bases). The germline V gene encodes CDR1 SGHKS and CDR2 YYEKEE (reference sequence). Trimming shortened V by 0 bases and J by 4 bases, and 10 bases separated the two germline ends. This CDR3 has 14 amino acids. CDR3 sequence (DNA): TGTGCCAGCAGCTTGGGCCAGGAGGGAGAGACCCAGTACTTC. It specifies CASSLGQEGETQYF.

There are many counts of this clonotype. The CDR3 DNA is TGTGCCAGCAGCCAAGCAGGACAGTACTATGGCTACACCTTC. It specifies CASSQAGQYYGYTF. This chain links TRBV14 with TRBJ1-2, with TRBD1 as a possible D gene (6 bases). Germline V lookup: CDR1 SGHDN, CDR2 FVKESK. Trimming stripped 1 base from V and 3 bases from J, with 9 bases between. The CDR3 has 14 residues.

This clonotype was seen repeatedly, ten times or more. V is TRBV30 and J is TRBJ1-1; D ambiguous. Germline CDR1 is GTSNPN and CDR2 is SVGIG (reference sequence). Trimming took 3 bases from V and 0 from J, leaving 8 bases between them. This CDR3 region has 13 residues. The CDR3 spells CAWSPSMNTEAFF. CDR3 nucleotides: TGTGCCTGGAGCCCTTCGATGAACACTGAAGCTTTCTTT.